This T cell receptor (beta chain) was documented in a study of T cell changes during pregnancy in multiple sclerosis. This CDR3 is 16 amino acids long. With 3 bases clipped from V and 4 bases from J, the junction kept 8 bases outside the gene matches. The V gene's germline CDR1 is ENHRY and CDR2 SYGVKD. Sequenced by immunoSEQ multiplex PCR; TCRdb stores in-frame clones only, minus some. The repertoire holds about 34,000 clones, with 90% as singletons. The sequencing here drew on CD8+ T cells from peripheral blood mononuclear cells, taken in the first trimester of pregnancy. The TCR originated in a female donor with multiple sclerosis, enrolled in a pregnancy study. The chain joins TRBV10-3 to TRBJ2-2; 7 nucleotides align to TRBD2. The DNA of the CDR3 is TGTGCCATCAGTGATTATGGCGGGAGTTCCACCGGGGAGCTGTTTTTT. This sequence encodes CAISDYGGSSTGELFF.